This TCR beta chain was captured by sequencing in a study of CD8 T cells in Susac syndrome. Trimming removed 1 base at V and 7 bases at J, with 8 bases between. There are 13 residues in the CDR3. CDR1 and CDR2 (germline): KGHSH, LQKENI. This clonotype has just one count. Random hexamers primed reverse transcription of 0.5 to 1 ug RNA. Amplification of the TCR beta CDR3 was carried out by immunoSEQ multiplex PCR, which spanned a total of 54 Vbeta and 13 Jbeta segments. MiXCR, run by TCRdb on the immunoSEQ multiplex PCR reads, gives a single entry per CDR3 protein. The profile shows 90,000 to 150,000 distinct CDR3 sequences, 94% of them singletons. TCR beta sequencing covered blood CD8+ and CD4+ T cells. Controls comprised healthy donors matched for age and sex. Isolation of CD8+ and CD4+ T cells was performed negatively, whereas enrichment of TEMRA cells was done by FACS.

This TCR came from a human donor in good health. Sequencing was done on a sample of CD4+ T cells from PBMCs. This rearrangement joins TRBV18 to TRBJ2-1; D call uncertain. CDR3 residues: CASSPQWGNEQFF. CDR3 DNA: TGTGCCAGCTCACCACAATGGGGTAATGAGCAGTTCTTC.